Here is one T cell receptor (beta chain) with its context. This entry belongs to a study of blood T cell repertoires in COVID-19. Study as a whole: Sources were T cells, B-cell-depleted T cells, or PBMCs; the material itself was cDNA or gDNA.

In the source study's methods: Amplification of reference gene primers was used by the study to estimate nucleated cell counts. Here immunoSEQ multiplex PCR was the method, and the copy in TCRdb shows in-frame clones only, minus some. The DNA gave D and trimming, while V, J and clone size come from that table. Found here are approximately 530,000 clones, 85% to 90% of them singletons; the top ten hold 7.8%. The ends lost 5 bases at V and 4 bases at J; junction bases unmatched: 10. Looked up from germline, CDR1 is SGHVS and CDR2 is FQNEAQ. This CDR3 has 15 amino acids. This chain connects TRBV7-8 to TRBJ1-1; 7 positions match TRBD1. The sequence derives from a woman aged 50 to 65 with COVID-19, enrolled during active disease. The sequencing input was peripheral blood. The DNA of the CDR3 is TGTGCCAGCAGCCCAAGACAGGGACTGAGCACTGAAGCTTTCTTT. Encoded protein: CASSPRQGLSTEAFF.